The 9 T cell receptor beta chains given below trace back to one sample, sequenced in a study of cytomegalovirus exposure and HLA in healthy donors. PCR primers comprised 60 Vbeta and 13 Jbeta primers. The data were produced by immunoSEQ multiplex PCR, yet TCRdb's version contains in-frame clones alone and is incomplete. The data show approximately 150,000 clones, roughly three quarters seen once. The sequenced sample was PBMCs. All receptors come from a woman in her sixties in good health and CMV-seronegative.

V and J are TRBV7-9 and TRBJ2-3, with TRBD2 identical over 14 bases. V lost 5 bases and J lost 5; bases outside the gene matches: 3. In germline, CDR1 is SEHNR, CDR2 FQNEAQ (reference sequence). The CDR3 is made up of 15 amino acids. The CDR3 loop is CASSRLAGGRDTQYF. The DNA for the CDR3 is TGTGCCAGCAGCCGACTAGCGGGAGGGCGAGATACGCAGTATTTT.

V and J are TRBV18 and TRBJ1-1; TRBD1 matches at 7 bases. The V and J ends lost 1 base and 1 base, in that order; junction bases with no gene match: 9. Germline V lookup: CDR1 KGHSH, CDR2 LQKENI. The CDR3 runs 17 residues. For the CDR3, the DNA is TGTGCCAGCTCACCACTACAGGGTCGACAGGGGAACACTGAAGCTTTCTTT. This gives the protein CASSPLQGRQGNTEAFF. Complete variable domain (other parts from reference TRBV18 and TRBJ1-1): NAGVMQNPRHLVRRRGQEARLRCSPMKGHSHVYWYRQLPEEGLKFMVYLQKENIIDESGMPKERFSAEFPKEGPSILRIQQVVRGDSAAYFCASSPLQGRQGNTEAFFGQGTRLTVV.

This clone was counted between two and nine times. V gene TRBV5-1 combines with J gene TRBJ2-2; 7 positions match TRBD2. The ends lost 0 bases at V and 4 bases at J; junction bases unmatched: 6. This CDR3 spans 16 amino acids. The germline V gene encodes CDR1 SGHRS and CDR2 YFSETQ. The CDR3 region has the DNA TGCGCCAGCAGCTTGGAGTCCCTAGCGGCCACCGGGGAGCTGTTTTTT. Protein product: CASSLESLAATGELFF.

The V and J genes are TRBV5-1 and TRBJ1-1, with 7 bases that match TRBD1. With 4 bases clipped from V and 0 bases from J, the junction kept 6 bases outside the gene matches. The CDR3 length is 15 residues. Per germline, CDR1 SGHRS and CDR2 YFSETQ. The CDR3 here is CASSGGQLMNTEAFF. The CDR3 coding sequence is TGCGCCAGCAGCGGGGGACAGCTCATGAACACTGAAGCTTTCTTT.

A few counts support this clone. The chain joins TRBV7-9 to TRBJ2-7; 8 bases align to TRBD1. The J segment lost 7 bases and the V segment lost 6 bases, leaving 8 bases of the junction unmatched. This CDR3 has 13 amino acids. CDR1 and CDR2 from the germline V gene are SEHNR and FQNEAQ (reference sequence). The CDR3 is CASSVTGAGEQYF. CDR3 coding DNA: TGTGCCAGCAGTGTGACAGGGGCGGGGGAGCAGTACTTC.

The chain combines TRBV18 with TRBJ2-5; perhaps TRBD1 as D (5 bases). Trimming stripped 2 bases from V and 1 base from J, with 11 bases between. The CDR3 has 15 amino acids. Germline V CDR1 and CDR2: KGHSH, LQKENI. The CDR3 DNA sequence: TGTGCCAGCTCACCAGTCCGGCAGGGCCAAGAGACCCAGTACTTC. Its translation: CASSPVRQGQETQYF. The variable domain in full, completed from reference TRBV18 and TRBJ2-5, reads NAGVMQNPRHLVRRRGQEARLRCSPMKGHSHVYWYRQLPEEGLKFMVYLQKENIIDESGMPKERFSAEFPKEGPSILRIQQVVRGDSAAYFCASSPVRQGQETQYFGPGTRLLVL.

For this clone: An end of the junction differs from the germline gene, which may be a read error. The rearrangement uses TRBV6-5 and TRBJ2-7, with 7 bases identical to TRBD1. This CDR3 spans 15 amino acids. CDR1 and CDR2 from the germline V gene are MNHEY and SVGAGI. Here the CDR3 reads CASSYNRDSSCEQYF. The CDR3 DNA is TGTGCCAGCAGTTACAACCGGGACAGCTCCTGCGAGCAGTACTTC.

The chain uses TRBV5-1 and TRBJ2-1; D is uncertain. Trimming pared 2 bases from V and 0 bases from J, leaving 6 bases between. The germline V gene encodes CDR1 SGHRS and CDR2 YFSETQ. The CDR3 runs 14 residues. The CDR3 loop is CASSFSSSYNEQFF. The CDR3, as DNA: TGCGCCAGCAGCTTTTCCAGCTCCTACAATGAGCAGTTCTTC.

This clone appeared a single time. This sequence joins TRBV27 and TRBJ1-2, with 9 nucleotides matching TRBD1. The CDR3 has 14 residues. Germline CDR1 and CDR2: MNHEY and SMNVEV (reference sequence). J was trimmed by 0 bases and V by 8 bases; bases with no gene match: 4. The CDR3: CASGDRVPNYGYTF. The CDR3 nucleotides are TGTGCCAGCGGGGACAGGGTGCCTAACTATGGCTACACCTTC.